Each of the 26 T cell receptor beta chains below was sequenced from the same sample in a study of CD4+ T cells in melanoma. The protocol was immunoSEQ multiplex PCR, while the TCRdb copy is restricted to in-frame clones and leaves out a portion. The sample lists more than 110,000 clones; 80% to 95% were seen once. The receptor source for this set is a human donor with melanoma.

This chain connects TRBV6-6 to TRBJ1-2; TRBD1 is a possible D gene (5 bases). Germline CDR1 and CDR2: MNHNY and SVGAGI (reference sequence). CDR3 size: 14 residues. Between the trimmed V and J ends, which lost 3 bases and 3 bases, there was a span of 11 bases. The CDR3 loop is CASSYAQVDYGYTF. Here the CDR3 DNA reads TGTGCCAGCAGTTATGCACAGGTAGACTATGGCTACACCTTC.

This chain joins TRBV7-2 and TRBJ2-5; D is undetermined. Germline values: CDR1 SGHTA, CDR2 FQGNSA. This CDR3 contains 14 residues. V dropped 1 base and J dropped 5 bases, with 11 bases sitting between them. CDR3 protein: CASSLGSTVETQYF. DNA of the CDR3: TGTGCCAGCAGCTTAGGGTCGACTGTGGAGACCCAGTACTTC. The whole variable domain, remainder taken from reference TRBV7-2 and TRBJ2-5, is GAGVSQSPSNKVTEKGKDVELRCDPISGHTALYWYRQSLGQGLEFLIYFQGNSAPDKSGLPSDRFSAERTGGSVSTLTIQRTQQEDSAVYLCASSLGSTVETQYFGPGTRLLVL.

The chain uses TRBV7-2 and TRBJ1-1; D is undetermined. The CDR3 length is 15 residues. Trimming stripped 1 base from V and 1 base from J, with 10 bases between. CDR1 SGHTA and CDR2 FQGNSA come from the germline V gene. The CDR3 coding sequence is TGTGCCAGCAGCTTAGGGCCGAGGAAGAACACTGAAGCTTTCTTT. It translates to CASSLGPRKNTEAFF.

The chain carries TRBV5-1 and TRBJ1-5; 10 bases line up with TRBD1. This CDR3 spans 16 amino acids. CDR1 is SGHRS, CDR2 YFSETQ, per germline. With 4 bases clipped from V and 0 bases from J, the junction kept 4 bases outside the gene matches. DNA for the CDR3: TGCGCCAGCAGCCCGGGGACAGGGGTTAGCAATCAGCCCCAGCATTTT. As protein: CASSPGTGVSNQPQHF.

The DNA of the CDR3 is TGTGCCAGCAGCCAACGGGGGGACCAGCCCCAGCATTTT. It specifies CASSQRGDQPQHF. V is TRBV7-9 and J is TRBJ1-5, with TRBD1 as a possible D gene (5 bases). The CDR3 totals 13 residues. Germline V lookup: CDR1 SEHNR, CDR2 FQNEAQ (reference sequence). V lost 5 bases and J 7 bases, leaving 12 bases between the germline ends. The whole variable domain, remainder taken from reference TRBV7-9 and TRBJ1-5, is DTGVSQNPRHKITKRGQNVTFRCDPISEHNRLYWYRQTLGQGPEFLTYFQNEAQLEKSRLLSDRFSAERPKGSFSTLEIQRTEQGDSAMYLCASSQRGDQPQHFGDGTRLSIL.

CDR3 sequence (DNA): TGTGCCACCTCACCCAGTGCGGGCTACACCTTC. It translates to CATSPSAGYTF. J is TRBJ1-2 and V is TRBV6-1; the D is unclear. The CDR3 length is 11 residues. Germline values: CDR1 MNHNS, CDR2 SASEGT. The V and J ends lost 10 bases and 8 bases respectively, with 14 bases between them.

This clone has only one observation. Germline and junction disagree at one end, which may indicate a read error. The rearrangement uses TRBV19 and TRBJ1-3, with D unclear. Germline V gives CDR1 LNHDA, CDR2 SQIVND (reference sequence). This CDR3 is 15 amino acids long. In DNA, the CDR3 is TGTGCCACTAGTAATCGGGGAGGTACTGGAAACACCATATATTTT. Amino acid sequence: CATSNRGGTGNTIYF.

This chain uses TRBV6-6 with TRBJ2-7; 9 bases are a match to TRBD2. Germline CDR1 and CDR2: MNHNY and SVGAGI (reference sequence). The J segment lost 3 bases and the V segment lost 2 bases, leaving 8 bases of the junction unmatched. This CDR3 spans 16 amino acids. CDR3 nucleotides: TGTGCCAGCAGTTACCCAGCGGGGGGAAAAGGCTACGAGCAGTACTTC. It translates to CASSYPAGGKGYEQYF.

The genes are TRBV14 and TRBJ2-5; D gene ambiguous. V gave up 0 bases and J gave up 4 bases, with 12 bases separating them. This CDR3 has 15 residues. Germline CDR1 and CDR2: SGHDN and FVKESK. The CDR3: CASSQEVGPGETQYF. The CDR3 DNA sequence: TGTGCCAGCAGCCAAGAAGTCGGCCCCGGAGAGACCCAGTACTTC. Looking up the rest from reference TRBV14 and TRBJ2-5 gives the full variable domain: EAGVTQFPSHSVIEKGQTVTLRCDPISGHDNLYWYRRVMGKEIKFLLHFVKESKQDESGMPNNRFLAERTGGTYSTLKVQPAELEDSGVYFCASSQEVGPGETQYFGPGTRLLVL.

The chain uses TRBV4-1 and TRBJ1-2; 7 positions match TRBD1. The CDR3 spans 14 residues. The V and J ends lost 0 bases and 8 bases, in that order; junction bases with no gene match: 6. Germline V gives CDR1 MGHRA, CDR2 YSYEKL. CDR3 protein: CASSQDQGVGGYTF. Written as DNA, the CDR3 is TGCGCCAGCAGCCAAGATCAGGGGGTTGGCGGCTACACCTTC.

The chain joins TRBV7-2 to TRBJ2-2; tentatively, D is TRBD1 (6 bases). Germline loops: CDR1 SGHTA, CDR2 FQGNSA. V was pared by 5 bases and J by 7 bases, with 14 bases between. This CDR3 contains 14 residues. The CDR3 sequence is CASSPGHLGGELFF. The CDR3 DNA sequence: TGTGCCAGCAGCCCGGGACATCTTGGCGGGGAGCTGTTTTTT.

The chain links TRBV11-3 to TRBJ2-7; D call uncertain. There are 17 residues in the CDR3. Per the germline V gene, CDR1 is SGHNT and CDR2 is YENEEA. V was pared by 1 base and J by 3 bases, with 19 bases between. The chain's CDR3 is CASSLVNDTYLHYEQYF. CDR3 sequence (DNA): TGTGCCAGCAGCTTAGTTAACGACACGTACCTCCACTACGAGCAGTACTTC.

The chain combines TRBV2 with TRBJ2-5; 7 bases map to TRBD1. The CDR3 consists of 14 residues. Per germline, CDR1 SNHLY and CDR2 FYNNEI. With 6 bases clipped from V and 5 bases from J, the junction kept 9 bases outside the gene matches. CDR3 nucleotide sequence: TGTGCCAGCAGAGGGAAAGGGGGCTGGGAGACCCAGTACTTC. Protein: CASRGKGGWETQYF.

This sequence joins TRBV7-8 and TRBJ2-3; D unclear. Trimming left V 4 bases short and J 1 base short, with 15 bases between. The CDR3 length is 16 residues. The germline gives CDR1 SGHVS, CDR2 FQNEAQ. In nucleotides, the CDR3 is TGTGCCAGCAGCTCTAGAGCAGTCCCGGGCACAGATACGCAGTATTTT. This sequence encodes CASSSRAVPGTDTQYF.

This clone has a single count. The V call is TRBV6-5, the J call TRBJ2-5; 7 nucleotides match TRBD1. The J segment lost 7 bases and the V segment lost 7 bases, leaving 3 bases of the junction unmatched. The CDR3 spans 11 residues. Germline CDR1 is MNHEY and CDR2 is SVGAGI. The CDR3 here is CASTAGGTQYF. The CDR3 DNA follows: TGTGCCAGCACGGCAGGGGGGACCCAGTACTTC.

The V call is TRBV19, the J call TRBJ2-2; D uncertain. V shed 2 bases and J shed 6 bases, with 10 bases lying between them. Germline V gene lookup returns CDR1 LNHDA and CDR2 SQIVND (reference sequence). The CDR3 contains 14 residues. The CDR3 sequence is CASSIQVTSGELFF. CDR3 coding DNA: TGTGCCAGTAGTATACAGGTCACCTCCGGGGAGCTGTTTTTT. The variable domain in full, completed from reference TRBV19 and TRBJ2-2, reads DGGITQSPKYLFRKEGQNVTLSCEQNLNHDAMYWYRQDPGQGLRLIYYSQIVNDFQKGDIAEGYSVSREKKESFPLTVTSAQKNPTAFYLCASSIQVTSGELFFGEGSRLTVL.

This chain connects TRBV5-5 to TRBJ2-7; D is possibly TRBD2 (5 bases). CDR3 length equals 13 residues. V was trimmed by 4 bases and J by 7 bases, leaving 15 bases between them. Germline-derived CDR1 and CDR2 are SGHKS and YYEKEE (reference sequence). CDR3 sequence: CASSTYDTGEQYF. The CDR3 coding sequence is TGTGCCAGCAGCACGTACGACACGGGAGAGCAGTACTTC.

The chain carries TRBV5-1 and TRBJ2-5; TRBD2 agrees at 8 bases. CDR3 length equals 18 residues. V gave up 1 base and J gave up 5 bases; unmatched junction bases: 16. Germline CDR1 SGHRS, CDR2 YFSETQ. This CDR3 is CASSLTFTAGERKETQYF. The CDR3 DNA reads TGCGCCAGCAGCTTGACGTTTACAGCGGGGGAAAGGAAGGAGACCCAGTACTTC. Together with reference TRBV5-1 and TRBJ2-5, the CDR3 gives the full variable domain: KAGVTQTPRYLIKTRGQQVTLSCSPISGHRSVSWYQQTPGQGLQFLFEYFSETQRNKGNFPGRFSGRQFSNSRSEMNVSTLELGDSALYLCASSLTFTAGERKETQYFGPGTRLLVL.

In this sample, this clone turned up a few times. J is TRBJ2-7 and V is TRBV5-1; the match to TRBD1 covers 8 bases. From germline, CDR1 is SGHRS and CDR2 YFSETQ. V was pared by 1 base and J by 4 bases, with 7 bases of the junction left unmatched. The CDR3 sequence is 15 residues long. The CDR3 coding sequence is TGCGCCAGCAGCTTGACCGCAGGGGGCGGGTACGAGCAGTACTTC. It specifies CASSLTAGGGYEQYF. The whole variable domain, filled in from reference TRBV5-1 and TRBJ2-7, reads KAGVTQTPRYLIKTRGQQVTLSCSPISGHRSVSWYQQTPGQGLQFLFEYFSETQRNKGNFPGRFSGRQFSNSRSEMNVSTLELGDSALYLCASSLTAGGGYEQYFGPGTRLTVT.

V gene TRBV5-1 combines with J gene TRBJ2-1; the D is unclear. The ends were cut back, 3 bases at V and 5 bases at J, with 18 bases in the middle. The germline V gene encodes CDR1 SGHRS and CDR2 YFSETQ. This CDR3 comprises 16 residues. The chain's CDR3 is CASSSRVGLANNEQFF. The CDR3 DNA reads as TGCGCCAGCAGCTCCCGAGTGGGCCTGGCTAACAATGAGCAGTTCTTC.

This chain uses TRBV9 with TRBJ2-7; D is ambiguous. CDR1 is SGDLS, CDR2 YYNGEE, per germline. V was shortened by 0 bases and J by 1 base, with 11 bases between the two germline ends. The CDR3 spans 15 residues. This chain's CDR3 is CASSVGPGPSYEQYF. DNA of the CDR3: TGTGCCAGCAGCGTAGGGCCAGGCCCTTCCTACGAGCAGTACTTC.

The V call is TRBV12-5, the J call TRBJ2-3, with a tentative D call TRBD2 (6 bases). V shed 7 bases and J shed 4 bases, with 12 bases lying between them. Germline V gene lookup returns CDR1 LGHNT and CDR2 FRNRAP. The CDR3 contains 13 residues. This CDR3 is CASASSGADTQYF. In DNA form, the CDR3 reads TGTGCTAGTGCATCTTCGGGGGCAGATACGCAGTATTTT. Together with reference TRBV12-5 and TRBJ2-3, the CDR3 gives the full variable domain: DARVTQTPRHKVTEMGQEVTMRCQPILGHNTVFWYRQTMMQGLELLAYFRNRAPLDDSGMPKDRFSAEMPDATLATLKIQPSEPRDSAVYFCASASSGADTQYFGPGTRLTVL.

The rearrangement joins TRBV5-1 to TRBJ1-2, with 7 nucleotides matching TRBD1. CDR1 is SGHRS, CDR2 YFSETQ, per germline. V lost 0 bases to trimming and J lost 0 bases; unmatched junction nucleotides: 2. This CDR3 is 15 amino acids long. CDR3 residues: CASSLAGTANYGYTF. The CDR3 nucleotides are TGCGCCAGCAGCTTGGCCGGGACAGCTAACTATGGCTACACCTTC.

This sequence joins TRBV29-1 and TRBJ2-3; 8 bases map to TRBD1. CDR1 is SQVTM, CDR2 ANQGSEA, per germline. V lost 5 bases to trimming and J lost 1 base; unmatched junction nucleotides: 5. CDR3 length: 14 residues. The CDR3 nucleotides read TGCAGCGTTACCGGGACAGGTCGCACAGATACGCAGTATTTT. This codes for CSVTGTGRTDTQYF.

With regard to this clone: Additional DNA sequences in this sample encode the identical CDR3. The CDR3, as DNA: TGTGCCAGCAGCTTAGCGACCGAGACCCAGTACTTC. As protein: CASSLATETQYF. The V and J genes are TRBV7-6 and TRBJ2-5; no reliable D call. The germline gives CDR1 SGHVS, CDR2 FNYEAQ. This CDR3 has 12 amino acids. With 0 bases removed from V and 5 bases from J, the gap between germline ends came to 4 bases. Based on the CDR3 plus reference TRBV7-6 and TRBJ2-5, the full variable domain is GAGVSQSPRYKVTKRGQDVALRCDPISGHVSLYWYRQALGQGPEFLTYFNYEAQQDKSGLPNDRFSAERPEGSISTLTIQRTEQRDSAMYRCASSLATETQYFGPGTRLLVL.

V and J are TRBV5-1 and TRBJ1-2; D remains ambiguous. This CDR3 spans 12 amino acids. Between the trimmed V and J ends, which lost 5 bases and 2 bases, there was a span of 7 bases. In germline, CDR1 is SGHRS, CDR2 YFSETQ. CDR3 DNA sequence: TGCGCCAGCAGTGAAGGGAACTATGGCTACACCTTC. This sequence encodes CASSEGNYGYTF.